This TCR beta chain stems from a study of blood T cell repertoires in COVID-19. Study information: Sites across the United States, Italy and Spain contributed samples from acute and convalescent COVID-19. The analysed material was cDNA or gDNA that came from T cells, B-cell-depleted T cells, or PBMCs.

Original analysis: Amplification of reference gene primers was used by the study to estimate nucleated cell counts. Sequenced by immunoSEQ multiplex PCR; TCRdb stores in-frame clones only, minus some. D and trimming were read from the DNA, whereas the V and J calls and clone size are those reported in that table. The sample has about 120,000 clones; 85% are singletons. The germline gives CDR1 SGHDT, CDR2 YYEEEE. Trimming removed 0 bases from V and 4 bases from J; junction bases left unmatched: 3. CDR3 length: 15 amino acids. The clonotype originates from a human donor in a cohort sampled during active COVID-19. Sequencing used peripheral blood. The V call is TRBV5-6, the J call TRBJ2-2; the match to TRBD2 covers 7 bases. The CDR3 nucleotides are TGTGCCAGCAGCTTGGCCGGGGGGTCCACCGGGGAGCTGTTTTTT. Amino acids: CASSLAGGSTGELFF. The full variable domain, its missing parts supplied by reference TRBV5-6 and TRBJ2-2, is DAGVTQSPTHLIKTRGQQVTLRCSPKSGHDTVSWYQQALGQGPQFIFQYYEEEERQRGNFPDRFSGHQFPNYSSELNVNALLLGDSALYLCASSLAGGSTGELFFGEGSRLTVL.